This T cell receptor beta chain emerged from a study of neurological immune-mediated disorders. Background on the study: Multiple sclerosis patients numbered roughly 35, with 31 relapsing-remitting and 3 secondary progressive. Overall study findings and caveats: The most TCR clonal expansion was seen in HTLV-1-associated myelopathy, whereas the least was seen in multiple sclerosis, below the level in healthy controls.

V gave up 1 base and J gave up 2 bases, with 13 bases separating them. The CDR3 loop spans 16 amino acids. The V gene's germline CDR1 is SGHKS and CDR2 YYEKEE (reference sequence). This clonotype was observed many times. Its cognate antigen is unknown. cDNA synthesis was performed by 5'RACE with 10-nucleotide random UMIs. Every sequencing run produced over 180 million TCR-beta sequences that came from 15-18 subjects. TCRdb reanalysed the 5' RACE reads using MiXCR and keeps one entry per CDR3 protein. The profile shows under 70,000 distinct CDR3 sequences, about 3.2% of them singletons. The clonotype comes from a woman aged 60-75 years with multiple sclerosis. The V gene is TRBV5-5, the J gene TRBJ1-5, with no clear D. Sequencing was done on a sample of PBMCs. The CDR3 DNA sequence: TGTGCCAGCAGCTTGTTGGGTGGATTGGGCAATCAGCCCCAGCATTTT. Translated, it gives CASSLLGGLGNQPQHF.